This entry describes one T cell receptor beta chain. Additional DNA sequences in this sample encode the identical CDR3. These data belong to a study of shared clonotypes between healthy human individuals. Germline CDR1 reads ENHRY; CDR2 reads SYGVKD. V dropped 2 bases and J dropped 0; count of bases not matched to a gene: 2. CDR3 length equals 15 residues. In the authors' methods: Junction-only immunoSEQ sequences carried no quality scores, so filtering differed. Libraries were prepared by immunoSEQ multiplex PCR; TCRdb keeps only in-frame clonotypes and omits some of them. V, J and clone size reflect that table, while D and trimming were determined from the DNA. The sample consists of approximately 2,000,000 clones, 85% to 95% of them appearing once.

The clonotype was recovered from a man between 18 and 35 years old in good health. Some clones in this sample may be carry-over from other donors' samples. V usage is TRBV10-3 and J usage is TRBJ1-1; 8 nucleotides agree with TRBD1. Material: naive CD4+ T cells from PBMCs. Regarding subset: CD45RA+ positively selected. Here the CDR3 reads CAISETDRVNTEAFF. The CDR3 region has the DNA TGTGCCATCAGTGAGACGGACAGGGTGAACACTGAAGCTTTCTTT.